This T cell receptor (beta chain) emerged from a study of blood T cell repertoires in COVID-19 (TCRdb year 2020). About the investigation overall: The collaborator samples originated in the United States, Italy and Spain and spanned the acute and convalescent phases of COVID-19. The repertoires were released in a freely available public database meant as a resource for research on the immune response to SARS-CoV-2. Sample metadata almost always included a de-identified subject ID, COVID-19 status, age in years and sex. Where available, HLA class I and class II types were taken from metadata supplied by the sample provider and were not determined by assay-based typing. The material from the prospective study consisted of cDNA or gDNA derived from T cells, B-cell-depleted T cells, or PBMCs. Samples came from the ongoing ImmuneRACE study (first 160 participants) plus 1,254 subjects from 6 global collaborators. The dataset comprised deeply sampled blood TCRbeta repertoires from subjects exposed to, actively infected with, or recovered from COVID-19. Beyond this particular receptor, the publication reports: How much clinical and demographic metadata was included differed by source and by participant, and the metadata was provided uncurated.

The collaborating institutions used their own protocols to collect whole blood in K2EDTA tubes. Collaborator samples were shipped for TCRbeta analysis as frozen whole blood, isolated PBMCs, or DNA extracted from either sample type. TCRbeta CDR3 regions were amplified from genomic DNA using the immunoSEQ Assay, a bias-controlled multiplex PCR. In the authors' own workflow: Nucleated cell counts per sample were estimated from amplification of reference gene primers within the assay. To quantify the absolute abundance of each unique TCRbeta CDR3 rearrangement, sequence reads were collapsed and filtered. For each sample, productive Simpson clonality was calculated as the square root of Simpson's diversity index over productive rearrangements. The source is immuneACCESS, and TCRdb retained only in-frame sequences with V and J called. Part of the clones is not carried over; for the studies checked, unresolved V genes explain less than half of this, and the remainder is unexplained. The V and J calls and clone size were taken over from that table, and D and trimming were inferred from the DNA. Here the sample has under 150,000 clones; 75% to 85% occur a single time. The biggest ten clones account for more than 3.5% of the sample.

This clone came up once. This receptor's antigen is unknown. There are no base qualities to consult, and no much larger clone falls within one base. CDR1 GTSNPN and CDR2 SVGIG were looked up in the germline V gene (reference sequence). Taken from cysteine to phenylalanine, the CDR3 has 13 residues. Just CDR3 DNA is preserved here, 39 bases in frame from base 1. Material for sequencing was peripheral blood. The rearrangement combines TRBV30 with TRBJ1-1, with the D gene too uncertain to name. The clonotype comes from a woman at least 80 years old with active or convalescent COVID-19. At the DNA level, the sequence is TGTGGGGTTTTAGAGACAACGAACACTGAAGCTTTCTTT. This sequence encodes CGVLETTNTEAFF.